A selection of T cell receptor beta chains follows, all from one sample in a study of cytomegalovirus exposure and HLA in healthy donors. Libraries were prepared by immunoSEQ multiplex PCR; TCRdb keeps only in-frame clonotypes and omits some of them. The table shows over 50,000 clones, with approximately 83% occurring only once. The material sequenced was PBMCs. These receptor sequences come from a man in his forties in good health and CMV-seronegative. Both conserved end residues are part of each CDR3. Each record gives: clone size, J gene, V gene, D gene, CDR3 protein, CDR3 DNA. A D gene is named only where the DNA matches it firmly. Part of the rows lack a size; the others show once, few, many or a class for expanded clones.

NA,TRBJ2-2,TRBV19,TRBD1,CASRRITGTGDTGELFF,TGTGCCAGCCGAAGAATTACCGGGACAGGGGACACCGGGGAGCTGTTTTTT
once,TRBJ1-2,TRBV19,TRBD1,CASSGPRTGPDGYTF,TGTGCCAGTAGTGGCCCAAGGACAGGGCCTGATGGCTACACCTTC
few,TRBJ2-1,TRBV6-5,TRBD2,CASSATSGGPHQQFF,TGTGCCAGCAGCGCCACTAGCGGGGGCCCGCATCAGCAGTTCTTC
NA,TRBJ2-7,TRBV6-6,NA,CASSYPSRGPYEQYF,TGTGCCAGCAGTTACCCTTCGCGGGGGCCCTACGAGCAGTACTTC
NA,TRBJ2-4,TRBV11-3,NA,CASSLDPGPQSIQYF,TGTGCCAGCAGCTTAGATCCGGGTCCGCAAAGCATTCAGTACTTC
few,TRBJ1-1,TRBV5-1,NA,CASSPVERGTEAFF,TGCGCCAGCAGCCCGGTGGAGCGAGGTACTGAAGCTTTCTTT
NA,TRBJ1-2,TRBV4-1,TRBD1,CASSQEGGPHYGYTF,TGCGCCAGCAGCCAAGAAGGGGGCCCTCACTATGGCTACACCTTC
NA,TRBJ1-3,TRBV18,TRBD1,CASSRTGTETGNTIYF,TGTGCCAGCTCACGCACTGGGACAGAAACTGGAAACACCATATATTTT
NA,TRBJ1-5,TRBV7-2,TRBD1,CASSPRTGRDPGPQHF,TGTGCCAGCAGCCCCCGGACAGGGAGGGACCCAGGGCCCCAGCATTTT
NA,TRBJ2-1,TRBV27,NA,CASSLLGGGDEQFF,TGTGCCAGCAGTTTATTAGGGGGTGGCGATGAGCAGTTCTTC
few,TRBJ1-1,TRBV2,NA,CASSVHSNRRNTEAFF,TGTGCCAGCAGTGTCCATTCCAACAGACGAAACACTGAAGCTTTCTTT
once,TRBJ1-1,TRBV7-2,NA,CASSLEAVNTEAFF,TGTGCCAGCAGCTTAGAGGCGGTGAACACTGAAGCTTTCTTT
NA,TRBJ2-1,TRBV25-1,NA,CASSEWSSNEQFF,TGTGCCAGCAGTGAATGGAGTTCCAATGAGCAGTTCTTC
NA,TRBJ2-5,TRBV29-1,NA,CSVFHWGREETQYF,TGCAGCGTTTTTCATTGGGGTCGGGAGGAGACCCAGTACTTC
NA,TRBJ1-1,TRBV21-1,NA,CASSTPTRVYTEAFF,TGTGCCAGCAGCACCCCAACCAGGGTTTACACTGAAGCTTTCTTT
NA,TRBJ2-1,TRBV7-3,TRBD2,CASSQGASGGNEQFF,TGTGCCAGCAGCCAGGGGGCTAGCGGGGGCAATGAGCAGTTCTTC
once,TRBJ1-1,TRBV30,NA,CAWSLRGEAFF,TGTGCCTGGAGTTTACGCGGTGAAGCTTTCTTT
NA,TRBJ2-7,TRBV6-5,TRBD1,CASTINRGLAYEQYF,TGTGCCAGTACAATTAACAGGGGGCTGGCGTACGAGCAGTACTTC
NA,TRBJ1-3,TRBV5-6,NA,CASSLAVSASGNTIYF,TGTGCCAGCAGCTTGGCCGTCAGTGCCTCTGGAAACACCATATATTTT
NA,TRBJ2-2,TRBV18,TRBD2,CASSPLAGGQSLANTGELFF,TGTGCCAGCTCACCACTAGCGGGCGGCCAATCCCTCGCGAACACCGGGGAGCTGTTTTTT
NA,TRBJ2-7,TRBV5-1,TRBD1,CASSVNPGQGADEQYF,TGCGCCAGCAGCGTCAATCCGGGACAGGGGGCCGACGAGCAGTACTTC
NA,TRBJ1-2,TRBV10-3,TRBD1,CAITQDRGFGGYTF,TGTGCCATCACCCAGGACAGGGGATTCGGTGGCTACACCTTC
NA,TRBJ1-4,TRBV4-3,TRBD1,CASSQDYGTESNEKLFF,TGCGCCAGCAGCCAAGATTATGGGACAGAGAGTAATGAAAAACTGTTTTTT
NA,TRBJ2-3,TRBV7-9,NA,CASSTTTGPDTQYF,TGTGCCAGCAGCACCACGACAGGACCGGATACGCAGTATTTT
NA,TRBJ1-3,TRBV28,NA,CASSLAGRGRGTIYF,TGTGCCAGCAGTCTCGCGGGACGAGGCCGTGGCACCATATATTTT
NA,TRBJ1-2,TRBV13,NA,CASSQNRVYGYTF,TGTGCCAGCAGCCAAAACAGGGTCTATGGCTACACCTTC
once,TRBJ2-1,TRBV5-6,TRBD1,CASSADRGAVHEQFF,TGTGCCAGCAGCGCGGACAGGGGCGCGGTCCATGAGCAGTTCTTC
NA,TRBJ2-7,TRBV6-5,NA,CASSYSTTGRYEQYF,TGTGCCAGCAGTTACTCGACCACAGGGCGGTACGAGCAGTACTTC
NA,TRBJ1-6,TRBV7-2,TRBD1,CASSSGQGAGDSPLHF,TGTGCCAGCAGCTCAGGACAGGGGGCGGGCGATTCACCCCTCCACTTT
few,TRBJ2-7,TRBV6-5,TRBD1,CASSWTGRDDEQYF,TGTGCCAGCAGTTGGACAGGTCGTGATGACGAGCAGTACTTC
NA,TRBJ1-6,TRBV10-2,NA,CASSESNSPNNSPLHF,TGCGCCAGCAGTGAGTCGAACAGTCCAAATAATTCACCCCTCCACTTT
NA,TRBJ1-1,TRBV7-2,NA,CASSLVGANTEAFF,TGTGCCAGCAGCTTAGTGGGGGCGAACACTGAAGCTTTCTTT
NA,TRBJ1-4,TRBV6-1,NA,CASSEMGGALNEKLFF,TGTGCCAGCAGTGAAATGGGGGGGGCCCTTAATGAAAAACTGTTTTTT
NA,TRBJ1-1,TRBV5-4,NA,CASSSSGGYTEAFF,TGTGCCAGCAGCTCTTCTGGCGGGTACACTGAAGCTTTCTTT
NA,TRBJ2-2,TRBV7-2,TRBD2,CATSGGPNTGELFF,TGTGCCACGAGCGGGGGCCCGAACACCGGGGAGCTGTTTTTT
NA,TRBJ2-7,TRBV6-1,TRBD1,CASSERMTGGFYEQYF,TGTGCCAGCAGTGAACGGATGACAGGGGGATTCTACGAGCAGTACTTC
NA,TRBJ1-6,TRBV7-9,NA,CASSLASDSPLHF,TGTGCCAGCAGCTTAGCGAGCGATTCACCCCTCCACTTT
NA,TRBJ1-1,TRBV29-1,TRBD1,CSARTGSNTEAFF,TGCAGCGCCCGGACAGGATCGAACACTGAAGCTTTCTTT
NA,TRBJ1-1,TRBV4-1,TRBD1,CASSQTGQGLATEAFF,TGCGCCAGCAGCCAGACCGGACAGGGTTTGGCGACTGAAGCTTTCTTT
once,TRBJ1-2,TRBV30,NA,CAWSVTAEHYTF,TGTGCCTGGAGTGTAACAGCGGAACACTACACCTTC
NA,TRBJ2-7,TRBV7-2,NA,CASSLPGSSYEQYF,TGTGCCAGCAGCTTACCCGGGAGCTCCTACGAGCAGTACTTC
NA,TRBJ2-7,TRBV7-9,NA,CASTPGGSEQYF,TGTGCCAGCACCCCAGGAGGATCCGAGCAGTACTTC
once,TRBJ1-1,TRBV6-1,TRBD1,CASSAAGGTEAFF,TGTGCCAGCAGTGCTGCAGGGGGCACTGAAGCTTTCTTT
NA,TRBJ1-1,TRBV6-6,NA,CASSYSSGEAEAFF,TGTGCCAGCAGTTACTCGAGTGGGGAGGCTGAAGCTTTCTTT
NA,TRBJ2-1,TRBV7-2,TRBD2,CASSPLAGSHNEQFF,TGTGCCAGCAGCCCTCTAGCGGGAAGTCACAATGAGCAGTTCTTC
NA,TRBJ1-5,TRBV7-3,NA,CASSLTTGTNQPQHF,TGTGCCAGCAGCTTAACAACAGGGACCAATCAGCCCCAGCATTTT
NA,TRBJ2-1,TRBV30,TRBD2,CAWSVLAGGFLMQEQFF,TGTGCCTGGAGTGTACTAGCGGGGGGCTTCTTAATGCAAGAGCAGTTCTTC
NA,TRBJ1-2,TRBV29-1,NA,CSVEVMQGLGSNYGYTF,TGCAGCGTTGAAGTTATGCAGGGCCTGGGTTCTAACTATGGCTACACCTTC
NA,TRBJ1-5,TRBV19,NA,CASLHRRQQGQPQHF,TGTGCCAGTCTCCATCGCCGTCAACAGGGCCAGCCCCAGCATTTT
few,TRBJ2-5,TRBV5-1,NA,CASSSNQETQYF,TGCGCCAGCAGCTCCAACCAAGAGACCCAGTACTTC
NA,TRBJ2-5,TRBV9,TRBD2,CASGEGQQETQYF,TGTGCTAGCGGGGAGGGGCAGCAAGAGACCCAGTACTTC
NA,TRBJ1-6,TRBV11-2,NA,CASSLMSDNSPLHF,TGTGCCAGCAGCTTAATGTCAGATAATTCACCCCTCCACTTT
NA,TRBJ1-1,TRBV5-1,NA,CASSYGRTNTEAFF,TGCGCCAGCAGCTACGGGAGAACTAACACTGAAGCTTTCTTT
NA,TRBJ1-2,TRBV30,NA,CAWSVPTAQNYGYTF,TGTGCCTGGAGTGTACCAACAGCCCAGAACTATGGCTACACCTTC
NA,TRBJ2-3,TRBV6-6,NA,CASRGGAGTDTQYF,TGTGCCAGCAGGGGGGGGGCTGGCACAGATACGCAGTATTTT
few,TRBJ2-3,TRBV12-5,TRBD2,CASGGGLAGTDTQYF,TGTGCTAGTGGTGGTGGACTAGCGGGGACAGATACGCAGTATTTT
once,TRBJ2-6,TRBV7-9,NA,CASSYRVGSGANVLTF,TGTGCCAGCAGCTACAGGGTAGGCTCTGGGGCCAACGTCCTGACTTTC
NA,TRBJ2-3,TRBV4-3,TRBD1,CASSQVFRDRGQSTDTQYF,TGCGCCAGCAGCCAAGTTTTTCGGGACAGGGGACAAAGCACAGATACGCAGTATTTT
once,TRBJ2-5,TRBV5-6,TRBD2,CASSPGLAGSSETQYF,TGTGCCAGCAGCCCCGGACTAGCGGGGTCTTCCGAGACCCAGTACTTC
NA,TRBJ2-1,TRBV7-6,NA,CASSLYPRATPDNEQFF,TGTGCCAGCAGCTTATATCCGCGGGCAACACCTGACAATGAGCAGTTCTTC